The 31 T cell receptor beta chains below come from one sample, sequenced in a study of blood T cell repertoires in COVID-19. Repertoires were generated with immunoSEQ multiplex PCR, while TCRdb's copy carries only in-frame clones and drops some. The sample shows about 89,000 clones, 60% to 80% of them seen only once. The sample taken for sequencing was peripheral blood. The receptor set was obtained from a woman over 75 with acute or convalescent COVID-19.

The chain links TRBV3-1 (or the pseudogene TRBV3-2) to TRBJ2-2; 9 nucleotides match TRBD1. J gave up 4 bases and V 6 bases, and 3 bases lay outside the gene matches. Germline CDR1 LGHDT, CDR2 YNNKEL (reference sequence). This CDR3 has 14 amino acids. CDR3 protein: CASRSTGGTGELFF. CDR3 DNA: TGTGCCAGCAGGTCGACAGGGGGCACCGGGGAGCTGTTTTTT.

This clone was counted a few times. The V gene is TRBV19, the J gene TRBJ1-1; D is possibly TRBD1 (5 bases). Trimming removed 3 bases at V and 3 bases at J, with 14 bases between. Germline CDR1 and CDR2: LNHDA and SQIVND (reference sequence). The CDR3 totals 15 residues. The CDR3 DNA sequence: TGTGCCAGTAGTATCCGGGGGGTCATCGACACTGAAGCTTTCTTT. Residues: CASSIRGVIDTEAFF.

This clone came up a few times. The V call is TRBV5-6, the J call TRBJ1-1; D call uncertain. This CDR3 region has 13 residues. Trimming left V 1 base short and J 4 bases short, with 8 bases between. CDR1 is SGHDT, CDR2 YYEEEE, per germline. The CDR3 is CASSLPYSTEAFF. The DNA for the CDR3 is TGTGCCAGCAGCTTGCCATATAGCACTGAAGCTTTCTTT.

The CDR3 region is CASSRQGGSSYEQYF. The CDR3 region has the DNA TGTGCCAGCAGTCGACAGGGTGGTTCCTCCTACGAGCAGTACTTC. This chain joins TRBV6-6 and TRBJ2-7; TRBD1 matches 7 bases. The CDR3 length is 15 residues. Germline lookup yields CDR1 MNHNY and CDR2 SVGAGI (reference sequence). V was pared by 5 bases and J by 0 bases, with 7 bases of the junction left unmatched.

This sequence joins TRBV29-1 and TRBJ2-7, with 7 bases that match TRBD2. Germline CDR1 is SQVTM and CDR2 is ANQGSEA. Trimming cost V 0 bases and J 0 bases; bases outside gene matches: 8. The CDR3 consists of 16 residues. Here the CDR3 reads CSVEDRRASGSYEQYF. Written as DNA, the CDR3 is TGCAGCGTTGAAGATCGACGGGCTAGCGGCTCCTACGAGCAGTACTTC.

The chain couples TRBV15 to TRBJ1-2; no clear D gene. V lost 0 bases to trimming and J lost 7 bases, with 6 bases between them. The CDR3 has 12 residues. Germline loops: CDR1 LNHNV, CDR2 YYDKDF (reference sequence). CDR3 nucleotide sequence: TGTGCCACCAGCAGAGATTCTAGTGGCTACACCTTC. Translated: CATSRDSSGYTF.

The V gene is TRBV6-5, the J gene TRBJ1-3; D might be TRBD1 (6 bases). This CDR3 has 15 amino acids. V lost 4 bases and J lost 0, with 10 bases in between. Germline lookup yields CDR1 MNHEY and CDR2 SVGAGI. The CDR3 bases are TGTGCCAGCAGTTTGACAGGCTTCTCTGGAAACACCATATATTTT. Translating gives CASSLTGFSGNTIYF.

The rearrangement links TRBV30 to TRBJ2-7; D is perhaps TRBD1 (6 bases). Per the germline V gene, CDR1 is GTSNPN and CDR2 is SVGIG (reference sequence). This CDR3 is 11 amino acids long. The V end was cut by 8 bases, the J end by 4 bases, with 12 bases between. CDR3 DNA sequence: TGTGCCCAGGGGAGACGTTACGAGCAGTACTTC. Translated, it gives CAQGRRYEQYF.

The J gene is TRBJ2-5, the V gene TRBV7-3; TRBD2 agrees at 11 bases. Germline V gene sequence: CDR1 SGHTA, CDR2 FQGTGA. The trim removed 9 bases at V and 5 bases at J, leaving 5 bases unmatched. The CDR3 covers 13 residues. The CDR3 DNA sequence: TGTGCCAGTAGCGGGGGGGCTCTCGAGACCCAGTACTTC. This translates into CASSGGALETQYF.

This clone was seen a handful of times. The V gene is TRBV6-5, the J gene TRBJ2-7, with TRBD2 as a possible D gene (6 bases). Germline-derived CDR1 and CDR2 are MNHEY and SVGAGI. The CDR3 has 13 residues. With 7 bases removed from V and 1 base from J, the gap between germline ends came to 11 bases. The DNA of the CDR3 is TGTGCCAGCACCCGGGACTCATCCTACGAGCAGTACTTC. It is translated as CASTRDSSYEQYF.

This chain connects TRBV6-5 to TRBJ2-7; 7 nucleotides agree with TRBD1. The ends lost 6 bases at V and 7 bases at J; junction bases unmatched: 15. Germline CDR1 MNHEY, CDR2 SVGAGI. The CDR3 spans 15 residues. In nucleotides, the CDR3 is TGTGCCAGCAGACTCATGACAGGGCCACTGGGGGAGCAGTACTTC. Its protein is CASRLMTGPLGEQYF.

The chain joins TRBV7-8 to TRBJ1-1, with 7 bases aligning to TRBD1. V was clipped by 5 bases and J by 1 base; unmatched bases: 4. Germline lookup yields CDR1 SGHVS and CDR2 FQNEAQ. The CDR3 extends over 14 amino acids. CDR3 loop: CASSAYRGNTEAFF. The DNA for the CDR3 is TGTGCCAGCAGCGCATACAGGGGGAACACTGAAGCTTTCTTT.

This clone was seen a few times. The chain couples TRBV7-9 to TRBJ2-7; D call uncertain. V was trimmed by 5 bases and J by 1 base, leaving 12 bases between them. The CDR3 contains 14 residues. Per germline, CDR1 SEHNR and CDR2 FQNEAQ (reference sequence). The CDR3 DNA reads as TGTGCCAGCAGCACCTTCGGCGGATCCTACGAGCAGTACTTC. This codes for CASSTFGGSYEQYF.

This clone has a handful of counts. The rearrangement links TRBV18 to TRBJ1-2; 8 bases fit TRBD1. Germline V lookup: CDR1 KGHSH, CDR2 LQKENI. This CDR3 spans 14 amino acids. The trim removed 3 bases at V and 3 bases at J, leaving 3 bases unmatched. CDR3 sequence (DNA): TGTGCCAGCTCACCGAGGACAGGGCACTATGGCTACACCTTC. Translated: CASSPRTGHYGYTF.

This chain connects TRBV10-3 to TRBJ1-2, with 9 bases lining up with TRBD1. The CDR3 extends over 14 amino acids. The germline CDR1 and CDR2 sequences are ENHRY and SYGVKD. V lost 11 bases and J lost 7; bases outside the gene matches: 14. The DNA for the CDR3 is TGTGCCGCCCAAAACGGGACAGGGTTAGGTGGCTACACCTTC. Its translation is CAAQNGTGLGGYTF.

This chain uses TRBV5-6 with TRBJ1-1, with a weak D call TRBD1 (5 bases). The ends were cut back, 5 bases at V and 1 base at J, with 9 bases in the middle. The CDR3 has 13 amino acids. Germline V gives CDR1 SGHDT, CDR2 YYEEEE. This CDR3 is CASSFDRNTEAFF. CDR3 in DNA: TGTGCCAGCAGTTTTGACAGGAACACTGAAGCTTTCTTT.

Only a few counts were recorded for this clone. V and J are TRBV28 and TRBJ1-2; 9 bases map to TRBD1. CDR1 and CDR2 from the germline V gene are MDHEN and SYDVKM. V shed 5 bases, J shed 3 bases, and the junction held 4 bases outside the gene matches. The CDR3 runs 14 residues. CDR3 region: CASSRTGADYGYTF. As DNA, the CDR3 is TGTGCCAGCAGTCGGACAGGGGCCGACTATGGCTACACCTTC.

The chain employs TRBV5-6 and TRBJ2-3; D is undetermined. Germline CDR1 is SGHDT and CDR2 is YYEEEE. The V end was cut by 1 base, the J end by 3 bases, with 6 bases between. This CDR3 comprises 13 residues. CDR3 in amino acids: CASSLTATDTQYF. Here the CDR3 DNA reads TGTGCCAGCAGCTTGACAGCAACAGATACGCAGTATTTT.

The V call is TRBV20-1, the J call TRBJ1-5; D is unclear. This CDR3 is built from 15 residues. The V gene lost 3 bases and the J gene lost 6 bases, with 18 bases spanning the gap. CDR1 and CDR2 from the germline V gene are DFQATT and SNEGSKA (reference sequence). The CDR3 DNA is TGCAGTGCTAGTGAAGTGTCAGGAGGGCTTCAGCCCCAGCATTTT. As protein: CSASEVSGGLQPQHF.

The V gene is TRBV19, the J gene TRBJ1-1, with 7 bases identical to TRBD1. CDR1 LNHDA and CDR2 SQIVND come from the germline V gene (reference sequence). The CDR3 is 15 residues long. Trimming at V came to 5 bases and at J to 1 base, leaving 7 bases not matched to a gene. In DNA, the CDR3 is TGTGCCAGTAGTCCGAGAGGGGGCTCGAACACTGAAGCTTTCTTT. It encodes CASSPRGGSNTEAFF.

The sample holds a few counts of this clone. The chain's CDR3 is CASSLAGTSGRKDTQYF. The CDR3 DNA sequence: TGTGCCAGCAGCTTAGCCGGGACTAGCGGGAGGAAAGATACGCAGTATTTT. The chain couples TRBV5-6 to TRBJ2-3, with 15 bases aligning to TRBD2. Germline CDR1 and CDR2: SGHDT and YYEEEE. J was trimmed by 5 bases and V by 2 bases; bases with no gene match: 6. The CDR3 consists of 17 residues. The full variable domain, completed using reference TRBV5-6 and TRBJ2-3, is DAGVTQSPTHLIKTRGQQVTLRCSPKSGHDTVSWYQQALGQGPQFIFQYYEEEERQRGNFPDRFSGHQFPNYSSELNVNALLLGDSALYLCASSLAGTSGRKDTQYFGPGTRLTVL.

The chain combines TRBV28 with TRBJ2-2; TRBD2 matches at 12 bases. The V and J ends lost 7 bases and 4 bases, in that order; junction bases with no gene match: 10. The CDR3 is 17 amino acids. The germline gives CDR1 MDHEN, CDR2 SYDVKM. DNA for the CDR3: TGTGCCAGCACCACCGGACTAGCGGGGTTCGGCACCGGGGAGCTGTTTTTT. This translates into CASTTGLAGFGTGELFF.

V usage is TRBV3-1 (or the pseudogene TRBV3-2) and J usage is TRBJ2-5; 13 bases agree with TRBD2. The CDR3 length is 15 residues. With 4 bases clipped from V and 5 bases from J, the junction kept 4 bases outside the gene matches. Germline values: CDR1 LGHDT, CDR2 YNNKEL (reference sequence). As DNA, the CDR3 is TGTGCCAGCAGCCGCTGGACTAGCGGGGGTGAGACCCAGTACTTC. It specifies CASSRWTSGGETQYF.

This sequence joins TRBV9 and TRBJ2-1; 11 positions agree with TRBD2. The V segment lost 0 bases and the J segment 3 bases; nucleotides outside the gene matches: 14. The CDR3 is 20 amino acids. Germline assignment: CDR1 SGDLS and CDR2 YYNGEE. The CDR3 sequence is CASSVVTLLRLAGGYNEQFF. DNA of the CDR3: TGTGCCAGCAGCGTAGTAACCCTATTACGCCTAGCGGGGGGCTACAATGAGCAGTTCTTC.

The V gene is TRBV4-1, the J gene TRBJ2-1; 11 positions match TRBD2. CDR1 and CDR2 from the germline V gene are MGHRA and YSYEKL. This CDR3 region has 17 residues. The V gene end was trimmed by 11 bases and the J gene end by 7 bases; junction bases not matched to a gene: 19. CDR3 nucleotide sequence: TGCGCCCGCCGCCGGGGGGGACTAGCGGTCCTTGGGAATGAGCAGTTCTTC. Translating it yields CARRRGGLAVLGNEQFF.

This clone occurred once. The chain uses TRBV4-3 and TRBJ1-2; unclear D gene. Trimming took off 4 bases at V and 4 bases at J, with 10 bases between the two ends. CDR1 and CDR2 (germline): LGHNA, YSLEER. The CDR3 is 13 residues long. The CDR3 loop is CASSLTRSYGYTF. CDR3 nucleotide sequence: TGCGCCAGCAGCCTAACCCGGTCCTATGGCTACACCTTC.

The chain couples TRBV28 to TRBJ2-1; D remains ambiguous. V lost 7 bases and J 5 bases, leaving 12 bases between the germline ends. There are 13 residues in the CDR3. Germline CDR1 MDHEN, CDR2 SYDVKM. CDR3 nucleotide sequence: TGTGCCAGCACCACAGCTCTCGACAATGAGCAGTTCTTC. Protein sequence: CASTTALDNEQFF.

This clone was observed a few times. V gene TRBV5-8 combines with J gene TRBJ2-7, with TRBD1 identical over 9 bases. CDR1 and CDR2 (germline): SGHTS, YDEGEE. CDR3 length: 14 amino acids. V lost 3 bases and J lost 3; bases outside the gene matches: 4. The CDR3: CASSWGQGSYEQYF. CDR3 nucleotides: TGTGCCAGCAGCTGGGGACAGGGTAGCTACGAGCAGTACTTC.

The V call is TRBV10-3, the J call TRBJ1-2; D is perhaps TRBD1 (5 bases). Between the trimmed V and J ends, which lost 0 bases and 6 bases, there was a span of 14 bases. This CDR3 is built from 15 residues. Germline values: CDR1 ENHRY, CDR2 SYGVKD. The CDR3 sequence is CAISESGLKGHGYTF. CDR3 DNA: TGTGCCATCAGTGAGTCGGGACTTAAGGGACATGGCTACACCTTC.

The chain links TRBV5-6 to TRBJ2-3; 8 nucleotides agree with TRBD2. Germline CDR1 is SGHDT and CDR2 is YYEEEE. This CDR3 has 16 residues. The V and J ends lost 5 bases and 2 bases, in that order; junction bases with no gene match: 10. The CDR3 DNA sequence: TGTGCCAGCAGTCCGTTAGGTAGCGGGGCCACAGATACGCAGTATTTT. This codes for CASSPLGSGATDTQYF.

The table lists this clone with a few counts. V is TRBV9 and J is TRBJ2-7, with 8 bases aligning to TRBD2. The CDR3 length is 15 residues. J gave up 1 base and V 1 base, and 4 bases lay outside the gene matches. Germline V gives CDR1 SGDLS, CDR2 YYNGEE. This CDR3 reads CASSVSGGVSYEQYF. DNA for the CDR3: TGTGCCAGCAGCGTAAGCGGGGGAGTATCCTACGAGCAGTACTTC.